The TCR beta chain under discussion was sequenced for a study of Ad26.COV2.S vaccination and SARS-CoV-2 variants. Findings and limits, study-wide: Using TCR breadth and depth analyses may have led to underestimated total T cell responses. After vaccination, substantial breadth of spike-specific CD8+ and CD4+ responses was reported.

Using immunoSEQ multiplex PCR, the repertoire was profiled, and TCRdb retains in-frame clones only, with some absent. The data hold approximately 400,000 clones, with around 92% observed a single time. Remarks on this clone: Antigen: not known.

This TCR came from a human donor who had recovered from COVID-19. This specimen consisted of peripheral blood, obtained after recovery from COVID-19.

CDR3 in amino acids: CASSQGLAGNEQFF. The CDR3 region has the DNA TGCGCCAGCAGCCAAGGTTTGGCAGGGAATGAGCAGTTCTTC. The rearrangement links TRBV4-3 to TRBJ2-1; weak D call: TRBD1 (5 bases). Germline V gives CDR1 LGHNA, CDR2 YSLEER. Trimming cost V 1 base and J 7 bases, with 11 bases left between them. This CDR3 is 14 amino acids long.